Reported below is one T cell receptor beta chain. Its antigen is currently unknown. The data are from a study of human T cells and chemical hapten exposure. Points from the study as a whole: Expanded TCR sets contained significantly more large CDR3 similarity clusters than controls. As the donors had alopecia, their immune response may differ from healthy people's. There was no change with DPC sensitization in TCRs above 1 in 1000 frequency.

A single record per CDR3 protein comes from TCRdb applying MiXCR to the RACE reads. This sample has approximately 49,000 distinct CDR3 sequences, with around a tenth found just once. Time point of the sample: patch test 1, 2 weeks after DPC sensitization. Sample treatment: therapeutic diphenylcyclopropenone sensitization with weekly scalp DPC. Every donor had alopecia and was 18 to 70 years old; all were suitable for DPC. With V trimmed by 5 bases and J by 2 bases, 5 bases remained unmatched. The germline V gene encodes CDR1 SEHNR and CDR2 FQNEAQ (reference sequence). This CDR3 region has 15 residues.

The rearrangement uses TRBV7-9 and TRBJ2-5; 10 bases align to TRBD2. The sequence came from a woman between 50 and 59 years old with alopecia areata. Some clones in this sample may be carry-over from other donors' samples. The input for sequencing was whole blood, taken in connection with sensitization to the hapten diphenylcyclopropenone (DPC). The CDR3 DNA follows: TGTGCCAGCAGCCGGACTAGCGGAGCTCAAGAGACCCAGTACTTC. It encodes CASSRTSGAQETQYF. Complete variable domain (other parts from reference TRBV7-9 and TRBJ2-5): DTGVSQNPRHKITKRGQNVTFRCDPISEHNRLYWYRQTLGQGPEFLTYFQNEAQLEKSRLLSDRFSAERPKGSFSTLEIQRTEQGDSAMYLCASSRTSGAQETQYFGPGTRLLVL.